What follows is one T cell receptor beta chain and its context. V was clipped by 2 bases and J by 5 bases; unmatched bases: 5. Germline V gene lookup returns CDR1 KGHDR and CDR2 SFDVKD. This CDR3 region has 15 residues. The entry originates in a study of blood T cell repertoires in COVID-19. Background on the study: Both acute and convalescent COVID-19 samples were obtained from the United States, Italy and Spain. Nucleic acid was either cDNA or gDNA, and it came from T cells, B-cell-depleted T cells, or PBMCs.

As handled by the study authors: The authors estimated nucleated cell counts from reference gene primer amplification. Data came from immunoSEQ multiplex PCR; TCRdb stores just in-frame clones and leaves some out. The V and J calls and clone size were taken over from that table, and D and trimming were inferred from the DNA. The data hold roughly 200,000 clones, with 80% observed a single time. The specimen was peripheral blood. This chain joins TRBV24-1 and TRBJ2-1; 7 positions match TRBD1. The source of this sequence is a man in his 60s with acute or convalescent COVID-19. The CDR3 sequence: CATSDSQGRHNEQFF. The CDR3, as DNA: TGTGCCACCAGTGATTCACAGGGGCGCCACAATGAGCAGTTCTTC.